A selection of T cell receptor beta chains follows, all from one sample in a study of cytomegalovirus exposure and HLA in healthy donors. Measured with immunoSEQ multiplex PCR; TCRdb has only the in-frame clones, and not every one. Here the sample spans about 140,000 clones, roughly 65% being singletons. Sequenced input: PBMCs. The receptors come from a young woman in good health and CMV-seronegative. CDR3s include the opening cysteine and the closing phenylalanine or tryptophan. The D gene is left open where the match is weak. For some rows the clone size is stated as once, few or many, or as a class when expanded; others skip it.

j_call,d_call,v_call,clone_size,cdr3_nt,cdr3_aa
TRBJ1-1,NA,TRBV6-6,NA,TGTGCCAGCAGTCCCCTGGGGGGGAACGCTGAAGCTTTCTTT,CASSPLGGNAEAFF
TRBJ1-2,NA,TRBV5-4,NA,TGTGCCAGCAGCTCAGGACAACTCTATGGCTACACCTTC,CASSSGQLYGYTF
TRBJ1-1,NA,TRBV18,NA,TGTGCCAGCTCACCACGCGGACAGATGAACACTGAAGCTTTCTTT,CASSPRGQMNTEAFF
TRBJ1-3,TRBD1,TRBV11-2,NA,TGTGCCAGCAGCTTAGCCTGGACAGGGGCCTCTGGAAACACCATATATTTT,CASSLAWTGASGNTIYF
TRBJ2-6,NA,TRBV27,NA,TGTGCCAGCCGCCCGTCGGGGAGCAACGTCCTGACTTTC,CASRPSGSNVLTF
TRBJ2-1,TRBD2,TRBV5-1,NA,TGCGCCAGCAGCTTGGGTAGCGGGATTGAGCAGTTCTTC,CASSLGSGIEQFF
TRBJ1-1,NA,TRBV5-1,NA,TGCGCCAGCAGCCCTACCGGGGGAAACACTGAAGCTTTCTTT,CASSPTGGNTEAFF
TRBJ2-2,TRBD2,TRBV2,NA,TGTGCCAGCAGTCCAAGCGGTAGCGGGGGGCCCGGGGAGCTGTTTTTT,CASSPSGSGGPGELFF
TRBJ2-1,TRBD2,TRBV6-5,NA,TGTGCCAGCAGTTACGGGACTAGCGGATACAATGAGCAGTTCTTC,CASSYGTSGYNEQFF
TRBJ1-2,TRBD1,TRBV2,NA,TGTGCCAGTAAGGCGGGACAGACCTATGGCTACACCTTC,CASKAGQTYGYTF
TRBJ2-7,TRBD2,TRBV6-1,few,TGTGCCAGCAGTACGCCGGGACTAGCGAAGCGCGAGCAGTACTTC,CASSTPGLAKREQYF
TRBJ1-5,TRBD1,TRBV7-2,NA,TGTGCCAGCAGCCGGCAGGGGGCAACAAATCAGCCCCAGCATTTT,CASSRQGATNQPQHF
TRBJ1-5,NA,TRBV18,NA,TGTGCCAGCTCATCTGGACATGGCAATCAGCCCCAGCATTTT,CASSSGHGNQPQHF
TRBJ2-1,TRBD2,TRBV9,once,TGTGCCAGCAGCGTCTTTAGCGGGTTCTACAATGAGCAGTTCTTC,CASSVFSGFYNEQFF
TRBJ2-7,NA,TRBV7-9,few,TGTGCCAGCAGTCACGGCTACGAGCAGTACTTC,CASSHGYEQYF
TRBJ2-2,NA,TRBV2,few,TGTGCCAGCATGAGAGGTTCGAACACCGGGGAGCTGTTTTTT,CASMRGSNTGELFF
TRBJ2-7,TRBD2,TRBV11-2,NA,TGTGCCAGCAGCGCCGCTAGCGGGACAACCCGCGAGCAGTACTTC,CASSAASGTTREQYF
TRBJ2-7,TRBD1,TRBV6-5,NA,TGTGCCAGCAGTTACTTGGGACAGGGGTACGAGCAGTACTTC,CASSYLGQGYEQYF
TRBJ1-3,NA,TRBV6-5,NA,TGTGCCAGCAGCCGCGTTAGCTCTGGAAACACCATATATTTT,CASSRVSSGNTIYF
TRBJ2-5,NA,TRBV6-6,few,TGTGCCTCGTCGGCGGGACTTGGAGAGACCCAGTACTTC,CASSAGLGETQYF
TRBJ2-1,NA,TRBV5-4,once,TGTGCCAGCAGCTCCGCGGGGCGCGGTCCGAATGAGCAGTTCTTC,CASSSAGRGPNEQFF
TRBJ2-5,NA,TRBV7-9,NA,TGTGCCAGCAGCACCGGGTTACAAGAGACCCAGTACTTC,CASSTGLQETQYF
TRBJ2-2,TRBD1,TRBV27,NA,TGTGCCAGCAGTAACTACAGGGGGAGCGACACCGGGGAGCTGTTTTTT,CASSNYRGSDTGELFF
TRBJ1-2,NA,TRBV9,NA,TGTGCCAGCTCGACAGTTAACTATGGCTACACCTTC,CASSTVNYGYTF
TRBJ2-1,NA,TRBV7-7,NA,TGTGCTAGCAGCTTTGACAGGTTTAACAATGAGCAGTTCTTC,CASSFDRFNNEQFF
TRBJ1-1,NA,TRBV6-1,few,TGTGCCAGCAGTGATTACGTGACTAAAGCTTTCTTT,CASSDYVTKAFF
TRBJ2-5,TRBD1,TRBV2,few,TGTGCCAGCAGTAAACAGACAGGGAATAAAGAGACCCAGTACTTC,CASSKQTGNKETQYF